One sample yielded the 28 T cell receptor beta chains listed below, sequenced in a study of blood T cell repertoires in COVID-19. Only in-frame clones appear in the TCRdb table, and some are missing; sequencing was by immunoSEQ multiplex PCR. Of 130,000 to 150,000 clones in the sample, approximately 80% were seen once. Sequencing was performed on peripheral blood. The receptors come from a woman aged 60-75 years with acute or convalescent COVID-19.

CDR3 sequence: CASSFSGRPATGELFF. Here the CDR3 DNA reads TGTGCCAGCAGCTTTAGCGGGAGGCCGGCCACCGGGGAGCTGTTTTTT. The gene calls are TRBV9 and TRBJ2-2; 10 bases agree with TRBD2. Trimming took 4 bases from V and 4 from J; bases not matched to a gene: 7. From germline, CDR1 is SGDLS and CDR2 YYNGEE. This CDR3 is built from 16 residues.

In the case of this clone: Other DNA sequences within the sample encode an identical CDR3. The chain joins TRBV28 to TRBJ1-5; D not resolved. V was cut by 3 bases and J by 0 bases, with 9 bases left in between. Germline V gene lookup returns CDR1 MDHEN and CDR2 SYDVKM. CDR3 length equals 15 residues. CDR3 amino acids: CASSLSGASNQPQHF. The CDR3 DNA follows: TGTGCCAGCAGTTTGTCCGGAGCTAGCAATCAGCCCCAGCATTTT.

The gene calls are TRBV20-1 and TRBJ1-5, with a possible D match to TRBD1 (6 bases). From germline, CDR1 is DFQATT and CDR2 SNEGSKA (reference sequence). The CDR3 totals 15 residues. Trimming pared 3 bases from V and 2 bases from J, leaving 14 bases between. The CDR3 is CSASRGSGGNQPQHF. Here the CDR3 DNA reads TGCAGTGCTAGTAGGGGGTCAGGGGGCAATCAGCCCCAGCATTTT.

V is TRBV6-1 and J is TRBJ1-3, with 7 bases lining up with TRBD1. The ends lost 4 bases at V and 0 bases at J; junction bases unmatched: 6. This CDR3 has 16 amino acids. The germline gives CDR1 MNHNS, CDR2 SASEGT. The CDR3, as DNA: TGTGCCAGCAGTGGATCGACAGGGCCCTCTGGAAACACCATATATTTT. It encodes CASSGSTGPSGNTIYF.

The V gene is TRBV6-5, the J gene TRBJ1-5; the D gene is possibly TRBD1 (6 bases). CDR3 length: 15 amino acids. Trimming cost V 6 bases and J 1 base, with 13 bases left between them. Germline V gives CDR1 MNHEY, CDR2 SVGAGI. Here the CDR3 DNA reads TGTGCCAGCAGGAGGTCCGGGACAAGCAATCAGCCCCAGCATTTT. Its translation: CASRRSGTSNQPQHF.

This chain joins TRBV11-3 and TRBJ2-1; D call uncertain. Germline assignment: CDR1 SGHNT and CDR2 YENEEA. The CDR3 has 15 residues. V was cut by 1 base and J by 0 bases, with 7 bases left in between. CDR3 sequence: CASSLGGYSYNEQFF. CDR3 nucleotides: TGTGCCAGCAGCTTAGGCGGTTACTCCTACAATGAGCAGTTCTTC.

This clone was counted a few times. The chain links TRBV10-1 to TRBJ1-1; a weak D match, TRBD1 (5 bases). The CDR3 is made up of 13 amino acids. The V and J ends lost 3 bases and 5 bases respectively, with 10 bases between them. The V gene's germline CDR1 is WNHNN and CDR2 SYGVQD (reference sequence). The CDR3 region is CASSDWQGTEAFF. CDR3 DNA: TGCGCCAGCAGTGACTGGCAGGGAACTGAAGCTTTCTTT.

This sequence joins TRBV5-1 and TRBJ1-1, with TRBD1 matching over 8 bases. The CDR3 length is 15 residues. The germline V gene encodes CDR1 SGHRS and CDR2 YFSETQ. V was pared by 3 bases and J by 7 bases, with 11 bases of the junction left unmatched. The CDR3 reads CASSSLAWDRREAFF. The CDR3, as DNA: TGCGCCAGCAGCTCATTGGCATGGGACAGGCGTGAAGCTTTCTTT.

About this clone: In this CDR3 the conserved last residue, phenylalanine or tryptophan, is missing, so a read error is likely. No DNA is shown, since the ends of the CDR3 on it are uncertain; the CDR3 is the one TCRdb lists. CDR3 amino acids: CAWSTTPEGGIRIY. The rearrangement uses TRBV30 and TRBJ1-6. CDR1 and CDR2 (germline): GTSNPN, SVGIG (reference sequence). The CDR3 is made up of 14 amino acids, end residues included.

The chain joins TRBV28 to TRBJ1-2; 8 nucleotides line up with TRBD1. CDR3 length: 16 amino acids. CDR1 and CDR2 (germline): MDHEN, SYDVKM. The V segment lost 1 base and the J segment 5 bases; nucleotides outside the gene matches: 9. CDR3 loop: CASSLSPTGALYGYTF. The CDR3 DNA sequence: TGTGCCAGCAGTTTATCTCCGACAGGGGCCCTTTATGGCTACACCTTC.

This rearrangement joins TRBV19 to TRBJ2-7; 8 nucleotides align to TRBD1. V lost 9 bases, J lost 6 bases, and 13 bases stayed unmatched. CDR1 LNHDA and CDR2 SQIVND come from the germline V gene (reference sequence). This CDR3 is built from 14 residues. The CDR3, as DNA: TGTGCCAGCGGACAGGGAGTCCTTCGGGGCGAGCAGTACTTC. As protein: CASGQGVLRGEQYF. The full variable domain, with the rest looked up from reference TRBV19 and TRBJ2-7, is DGGITQSPKYLFRKEGQNVTLSCEQNLNHDAMYWYRQDPGQGLRLIYYSQIVNDFQKGDIAEGYSVSREKKESFPLTVTSAQKNPTAFYLCASGQGVLRGEQYFGPGTRLTVT.

The V call is TRBV6-5, the J call TRBJ1-1, with a weak D call TRBD1 (5 bases). From germline, CDR1 is MNHEY and CDR2 SVGAGI. This CDR3 spans 15 amino acids. With 7 bases removed from V and 0 bases from J, the gap between germline ends came to 15 bases. CDR3 in amino acids: CASIRNGGMNTEAFF. The DNA for the CDR3 is TGTGCCAGCATCAGAAATGGGGGGATGAACACTGAAGCTTTCTTT.

The chain links TRBV3-1 (or the pseudogene TRBV3-2) to TRBJ2-1; 11 nucleotides agree with TRBD2. V lost 4 bases, J lost 7 bases, and 9 bases stayed unmatched. Germline CDR1 reads LGHDT; CDR2 reads YNNKEL (reference sequence). The CDR3 spans 16 residues. As DNA, the CDR3 is TGTGCCAGCAGCCTACAACTAGCGGGAGCGCTAAATGAGCAGTTCTTC. It specifies CASSLQLAGALNEQFF.

The chain uses TRBV27 and TRBJ2-5; 8 nucleotides match TRBD2. The length of the CDR3 is 14 residues. V was pared by 2 bases and J by 4 bases, with 3 bases of the junction left unmatched. In germline, CDR1 is MNHEY, CDR2 SMNVEV (reference sequence). The CDR3 DNA sequence: TGTGCCAGCAGTTTAGGGGCGGGAGGAGAGACCCAGTACTTC. Protein product: CASSLGAGGETQYF.

This clone came up once. The rearrangement uses TRBV10-3 and TRBJ1-5; 12 bases map to TRBD1. The CDR3 runs to 14 residues. Germline V CDR1 and CDR2: ENHRY, SYGVKD. The V gene end was trimmed by 6 bases and the J gene end by 9 bases; junction bases not matched to a gene: 6. CDR3 nucleotide sequence: TGTGCCATCAGCTCGGGACAGGGGGCAGGGCCCCAGCATTTT. Translation: CAISSGQGAGPQHF.

The chain links TRBV6-1 to TRBJ2-7; 12 nucleotides match TRBD2. CDR3 size: 17 residues. V trimming: 4 bases; J trimming: 4 bases; junction bases outside the gene matches: 11. Germline loops: CDR1 MNHNS, CDR2 SASEGT. CDR3 sequence: CASSGPLAGGPQYEQYF. The CDR3 DNA reads as TGTGCCAGCAGTGGCCCCCTAGCGGGAGGGCCCCAATACGAGCAGTACTTC.

This chain joins TRBV18 and TRBJ2-7; TRBD2 aligns across 7 bases. This CDR3 comprises 15 residues. Trimming removed 4 bases from V and 0 bases from J; junction bases left unmatched: 6. Germline CDR1 is KGHSH and CDR2 is LQKENI. CDR3: CASSLVGRFSYEQYF. DNA of the CDR3: TGTGCCAGCTCACTAGTCGGGAGGTTCTCCTACGAGCAGTACTTC.

This clone was observed a single time. CDR3 sequence: CASSFTVSKLFF. The CDR3 nucleotides are TGTGCCAGCAGTTTTACTGTGTCAAAACTGTTTTTT. The gene calls are TRBV28 and TRBJ1-4; D uncertain. The germline V gene has CDR1 MDHEN and CDR2 SYDVKM. V was cut by 3 bases and J by 10 bases, with 9 bases left in between. The CDR3 covers 12 residues. Based on the CDR3 plus reference TRBV28 and TRBJ1-4, the full variable domain is DVKVTQSSRYLVKRTGEKVFLECVQDMDHENMFWYRQDPGLGLRLIYFSYDVKMKEKGDIPEGYSVSREKKERFSLILESASTNQTSMYLCASSFTVSKLFFGSGTQLSVL.

This chain joins TRBV2 and TRBJ2-2, with 7 bases identical to TRBD1. The CDR3 contains 15 residues. V was pared by 6 bases and J by 5 bases, with 9 bases of the junction left unmatched. Germline-derived CDR1 and CDR2 are SNHLY and FYNNEI. The CDR3 protein is CASREDRTLTGELFF. In DNA form, the CDR3 reads TGTGCCAGCAGAGAGGACAGGACGTTAACCGGGGAGCTGTTTTTT.

This clone has more than one count but fewer than ten. The chain recombines TRBV9 with TRBJ2-3; 10 bases map to TRBD2. After removal of 3 bases from V and 6 bases from J, the junction contained 10 bases not matched to a gene. The CDR3 runs to 16 residues. The germline gives CDR1 SGDLS, CDR2 YYNGEE. In DNA, the CDR3 is TGTGCCAGCAGCGACCCGACTAGCGGGTTGAGGGATACGCAGTATTTT. This codes for CASSDPTSGLRDTQYF.

The chain has TRBV5-1 and TRBJ1-6, with 10 bases identical to TRBD1. Per the germline V gene, CDR1 is SGHRS and CDR2 is YFSETQ. The CDR3 is 14 amino acids. Germline trimming cut 4 bases from V and 6 bases from J; bases unmatched to any gene: 1. The CDR3 loop is CASSRDRGNSPLHF. As DNA, the CDR3 is TGCGCCAGCAGCCGGGACAGGGGTAATTCACCCCTCCACTTT. Full variable domain (missing parts from reference TRBV5-1 and TRBJ1-6): KAGVTQTPRYLIKTRGQQVTLSCSPISGHRSVSWYQQTPGQGLQFLFEYFSETQRNKGNFPGRFSGRQFSNSRSEMNVSTLELGDSALYLCASSRDRGNSPLHFGNGTRLTVT.

This chain uses TRBV28 with TRBJ2-5; weak D call: TRBD2 (7 bases). The germline V gene encodes CDR1 MDHEN and CDR2 SYDVKM. The V and J ends lost 11 bases and 4 bases respectively, with 20 bases between them. The CDR3 contains 14 residues. The CDR3 bases are TGTGCCTGCTCTCGTGGGGGGGCCCTAGAGACCCAGTACTTC. Protein: CACSRGGALETQYF.

The genes are TRBV29-1 and TRBJ2-7, with TRBD1 matching over 8 bases. Trimming removed 8 bases from V and 3 bases from J; junction bases left unmatched: 12. CDR1 SQVTM and CDR2 ANQGSEA come from the germline V gene. CDR3 length equals 14 residues. CDR3 residues: CSITTGQEFYEQYF. CDR3 DNA sequence: TGCAGCATTACCACGGGACAGGAATTCTACGAGCAGTACTTC.

The chain couples TRBV9 to TRBJ1-3; D not resolved. The CDR3 length is 16 residues. Germline assignment: CDR1 SGDLS and CDR2 YYNGEE. Between the trimmed V and J ends, which lost 4 bases and 0 bases, there was a span of 14 bases. The CDR3, as DNA: TGTGCCAGCAGCCCCCACCCCCCGGGCTCTGGAAACACCATATATTTT. Protein: CASSPHPPGSGNTIYF.

The gene calls are TRBV19 and TRBJ2-5; possible D gene TRBD1, 5 bases. With 0 bases removed from V and 5 bases from J, the gap between germline ends came to 16 bases. The CDR3 is 16 residues long. Germline V CDR1 and CDR2: LNHDA, SQIVND (reference sequence). DNA for the CDR3: TGTGCCAGTAGTATAGATCTCTCGACGGCAGGGGAGACCCAGTACTTC. As protein: CASSIDLSTAGETQYF.

This chain uses TRBV12-2 with TRBJ2-7; the DNA was not used to check the table's D call, TRBD1. TRBV12-2 counts as a pseudogene. The CDR3 extends over 13 amino acids. CDR3: CASRPSLQGEQYF. The CDR3 DNA sequence: TGTGCAAGTCGCCCTAGTCTTCAGGGCGAGCAGTACTTC.

There are a few counts of this clone. V and J are TRBV5-4 and TRBJ2-6, with TRBD2 matching 7 bases. This CDR3 contains 19 residues. Trimming took 0 bases from V and 0 from J; bases not matched to a gene: 9. Germline lookup yields CDR1 SGHNT and CDR2 YYREEE (reference sequence). CDR3 sequence: CASSLAPLAARSGANVLTF. The CDR3 region has the DNA TGTGCCAGCAGCTTGGCCCCGCTAGCGGCCCGCTCTGGGGCCAACGTCCTGACTTTC.

This chain connects TRBV28 to TRBJ1-5; weak D call: TRBD1 (6 bases). V was pared by 3 bases and J by 5 bases, with 14 bases between. Germline loops: CDR1 MDHEN, CDR2 SYDVKM. The CDR3 loop spans 15 amino acids. CDR3 nucleotides: TGTGCCAGCAGTTTGATGGACAGCAAGGATCAGCCCCAGCATTTT. Translated, it gives CASSLMDSKDQPQHF.